The rows below give T cell receptor beta chains drawn from one sample of a study of T cell repertoires in cytomegalovirus infection. MiXCR, applied by TCRdb to the reads, yields one record per CDR3 protein. The table includes 230,000 or so distinct CDR3 sequences, about a sixth detected once. Sequenced sample: CD8+ T cells from PBMCs. These receptor sequences come from a human donor in good health (CMV status not recorded). Some clones in this sample may be carry-over from other donors' samples. The CDR3 runs from the conserved cysteine through the conserved F or W. D genes are given only for firm matches. Some rows have no size entry. The others give once, few or many, or a class for an expanded clone.

>TRBV10-3|TRBJ2-7|-|-
CAINPGTLNSYEQYF
TGTGCCATCAACCCCGGGACACTGAACTCCTACGAGCAGTACTTC
>TRBV11-3|TRBJ2-7|many|-
CASSLTPTYEQYF
TGTGCCAGCAGCTTAACACCTACCTACGAGCAGTACTTC
>TRBV28|TRBJ2-7|-|-
CASSSLYSYTYEQYF
TGTGCCAGCAGTTCCCTATATAGTTATACCTACGAGCAGTACTTC
>TRBV7-6|TRBJ1-1|many|TRBD1
CASSLARQGNTEAFF
TGTGCCAGCAGCTTAGCGAGACAGGGGAACACTGAAGCTTTCTTT
>TRBV4-1|TRBJ2-7|few|TRBD2
CASSQGRASGGNEQYF
TGCGCCAGCAGCCAAGGTCGGGCTAGCGGGGGGAACGAGCAGTACTTC
>TRBV12-3/TRBV12-4|TRBJ2-6|-|-
CASSFGITLPGANVLTF
TGTGCCAGCAGTTTCGGAATAACTTTACCTGGGGCCAACGTCCTGACTTTC
>TRBV6-2/TRBV6-3|TRBJ2-1|many|-
CASSLSGESYNEQFF
TGTGCCAGCAGTCTTTCAGGGGAGTCCTACAATGAGCAGTTCTTC
>TRBV7-2|TRBJ1-2|-|TRBD1
CASSSLGTGGVDGYTF
TGTGCCAGCAGCTCGCTCGGGACAGGGGGCGTTGATGGCTACACCTTC
>TRBV27|TRBJ2-1|-|TRBD2
CASGLPGLAGDEQFF
TGTGCCAGCGGATTACCGGGACTAGCTGGCGATGAGCAGTTCTTC
>TRBV6-2/TRBV6-3|TRBJ2-7|few|TRBD2
CASSHRGLAGGSSYEQYF
TGTGCCAGCAGCCACCGGGGACTAGCGGGGGGATCCTCCTACGAGCAGTACTTC
>TRBV4-3|TRBJ2-7|few|TRBD1
CASSQDKKGAVGNSYEQYF
TGCGCCAGCAGCCAAGATAAGAAGGGGGCAGTGGGAAACTCCTACGAGCAGTACTTC
>TRBV4-1|TRBJ1-2|many|-
CASSQVVDRPSRF
TGCGCCAGCAGCCAAGTCGTAGACAGGCCCAGCCGCTTC
>TRBV6-5|TRBJ2-5|many|-
CASTPPGGWTQYF
TGTGCCAGCACCCCCCCGGGCGGTTGGACCCAGTACTTC
>TRBV9|TRBJ2-7|few|-
CASSVGVGQNYEQYF
TGTGCCAGCAGCGTAGGTGTGGGCCAGAACTACGAGCAGTACTTC
>TRBV7-2|TRBJ2-7|many|-
CASSLGGRGYEQYF
TGTGCCAGCAGCTTAGGCGGCAGGGGCTACGAGCAGTACTTC